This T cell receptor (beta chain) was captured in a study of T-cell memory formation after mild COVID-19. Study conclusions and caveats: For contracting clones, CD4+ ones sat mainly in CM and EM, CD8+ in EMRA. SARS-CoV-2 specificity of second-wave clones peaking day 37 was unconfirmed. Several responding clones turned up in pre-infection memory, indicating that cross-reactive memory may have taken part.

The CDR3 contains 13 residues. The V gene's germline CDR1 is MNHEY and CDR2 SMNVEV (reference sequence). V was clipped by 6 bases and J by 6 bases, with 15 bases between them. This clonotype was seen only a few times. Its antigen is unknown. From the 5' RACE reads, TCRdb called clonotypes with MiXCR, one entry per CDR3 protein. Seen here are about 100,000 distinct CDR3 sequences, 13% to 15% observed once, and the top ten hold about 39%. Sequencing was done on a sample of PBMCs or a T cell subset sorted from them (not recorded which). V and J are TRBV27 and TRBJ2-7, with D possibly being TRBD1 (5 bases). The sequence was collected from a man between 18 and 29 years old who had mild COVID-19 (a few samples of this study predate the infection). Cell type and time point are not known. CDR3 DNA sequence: TGTGCCAGCAGCTCCCTAGGGGTGGGCGAGCAGTACGTC. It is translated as CASSSLGVGEQYV.